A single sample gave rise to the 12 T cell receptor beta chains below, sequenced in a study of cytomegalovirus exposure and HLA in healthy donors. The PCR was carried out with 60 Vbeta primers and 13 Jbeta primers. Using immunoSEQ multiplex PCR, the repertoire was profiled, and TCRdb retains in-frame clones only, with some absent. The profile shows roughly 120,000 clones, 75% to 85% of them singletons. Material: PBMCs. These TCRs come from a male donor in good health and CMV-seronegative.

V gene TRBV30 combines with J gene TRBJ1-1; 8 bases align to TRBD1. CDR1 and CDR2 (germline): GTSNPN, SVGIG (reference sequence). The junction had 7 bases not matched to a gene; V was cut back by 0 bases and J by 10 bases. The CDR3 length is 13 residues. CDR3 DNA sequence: TGTGCCTGGAGTGTGTCAGACAGGGGTACAGCTTTCTTT. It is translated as CAWSVSDRGTAFF. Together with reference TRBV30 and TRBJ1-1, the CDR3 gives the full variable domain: SQTIHQWPATLVQPVGSPLSLECTVEGTSNPNLYWYRQAAGRGLQLLFYSVGIGQISSEVPQNLSASRPQDRQFILSSKKLLLSDSGFYLCAWSVSDRGTAFFGQGTRLTVV.

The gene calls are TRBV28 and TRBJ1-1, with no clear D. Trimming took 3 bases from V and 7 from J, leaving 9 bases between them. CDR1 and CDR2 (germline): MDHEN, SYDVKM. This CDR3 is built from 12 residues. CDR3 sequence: CASSFSHNEAFF. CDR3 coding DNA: TGTGCCAGCAGTTTCTCGCACAATGAAGCTTTCTTT.

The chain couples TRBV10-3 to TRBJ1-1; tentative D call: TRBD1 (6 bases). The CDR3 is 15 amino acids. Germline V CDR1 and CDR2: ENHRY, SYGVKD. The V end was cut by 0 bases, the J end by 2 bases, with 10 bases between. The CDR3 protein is CAISESGAGNTEAFF. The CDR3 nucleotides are TGTGCCATCAGTGAGTCGGGGGCTGGAAACACTGAAGCTTTCTTT.

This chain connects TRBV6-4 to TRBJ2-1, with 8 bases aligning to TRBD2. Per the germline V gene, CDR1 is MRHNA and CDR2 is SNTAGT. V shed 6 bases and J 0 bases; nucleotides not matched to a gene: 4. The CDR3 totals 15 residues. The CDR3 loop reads CASSATSGSYNEQFF. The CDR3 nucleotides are TGTGCCAGCAGCGCTACTAGCGGCTCCTACAATGAGCAGTTCTTC.

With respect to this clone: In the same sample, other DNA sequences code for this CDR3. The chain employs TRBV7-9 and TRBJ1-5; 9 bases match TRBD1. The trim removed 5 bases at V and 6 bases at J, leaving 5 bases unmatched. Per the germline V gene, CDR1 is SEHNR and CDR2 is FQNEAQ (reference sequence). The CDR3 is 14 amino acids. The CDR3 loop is CASSLGQGSQPQHF. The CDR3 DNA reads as TGTGCCAGCAGCCTCGGACAGGGGTCTCAGCCCCAGCATTTT.

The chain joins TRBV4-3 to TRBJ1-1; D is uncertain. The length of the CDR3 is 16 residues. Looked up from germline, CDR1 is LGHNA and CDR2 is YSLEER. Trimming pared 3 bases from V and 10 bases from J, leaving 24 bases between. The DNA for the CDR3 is TGCGCCAGCAGCCAGGATAGCCAATCCAGCGGGTTGGGAGCTTTCTTT. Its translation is CASSQDSQSSGLGAFF.

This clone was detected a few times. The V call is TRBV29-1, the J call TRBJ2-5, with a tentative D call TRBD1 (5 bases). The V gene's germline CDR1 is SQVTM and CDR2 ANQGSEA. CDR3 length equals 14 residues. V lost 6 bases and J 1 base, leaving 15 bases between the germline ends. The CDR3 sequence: CSVAHRLLQETQYF. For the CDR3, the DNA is TGCAGCGTCGCCCACAGGCTCCTCCAAGAGACCCAGTACTTC.

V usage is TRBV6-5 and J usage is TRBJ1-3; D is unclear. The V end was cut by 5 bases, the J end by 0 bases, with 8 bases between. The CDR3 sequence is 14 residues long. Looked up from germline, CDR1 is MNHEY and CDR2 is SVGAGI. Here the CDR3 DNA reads TGTGCCAGCAGTCCAGGCAACTCTGGAAACACCATATATTTT. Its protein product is CASSPGNSGNTIYF.

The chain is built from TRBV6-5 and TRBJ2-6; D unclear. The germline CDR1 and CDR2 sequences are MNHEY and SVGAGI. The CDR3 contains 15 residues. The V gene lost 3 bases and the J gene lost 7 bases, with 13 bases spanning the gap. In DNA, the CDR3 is TGTGCCAGCAGTTATTTAGATCTTCGAGCCAACGTCCTGACTTTC. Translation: CASSYLDLRANVLTF.

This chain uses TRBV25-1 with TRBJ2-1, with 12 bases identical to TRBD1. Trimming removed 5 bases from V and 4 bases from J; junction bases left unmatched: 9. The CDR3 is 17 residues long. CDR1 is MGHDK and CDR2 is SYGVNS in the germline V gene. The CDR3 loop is CASSQNRDRGLYNEQFF. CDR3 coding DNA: TGTGCCAGCAGTCAAAATCGGGACAGGGGGCTTTACAATGAGCAGTTCTTC.

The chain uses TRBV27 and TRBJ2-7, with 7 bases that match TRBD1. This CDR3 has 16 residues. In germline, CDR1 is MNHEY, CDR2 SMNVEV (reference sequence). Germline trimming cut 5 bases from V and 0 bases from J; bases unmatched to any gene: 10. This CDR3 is CASSPSTGTTSYEQYF. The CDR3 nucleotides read TGTGCCAGCAGTCCTTCGACAGGGACCACCTCCTACGAGCAGTACTTC.

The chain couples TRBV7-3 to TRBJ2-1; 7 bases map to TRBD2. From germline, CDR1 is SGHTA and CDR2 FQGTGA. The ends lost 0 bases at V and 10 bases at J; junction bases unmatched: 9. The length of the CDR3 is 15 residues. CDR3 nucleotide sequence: TGTGCCAGCAGCTTAACTGTTACCAGCGGGGAAGAGCAGTTCTTC. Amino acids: CASSLTVTSGEEQFF.